The next 19 T cell receptor beta chains were all read from a single sample in a study of Ad26.COV2.S vaccination and SARS-CoV-2 variants (dated by TCRdb to about 2021). In the paper's terms, the treatment or condition label means: about 20 received Ad26.COV2.S at low or high dose, single or two shots; five or six received placebo; per-sample allocation not given. Repertoires of vaccine and placebo recipients were sequenced from samples taken on day 63 after the first injection. The library was built by means of the immunoSEQ multiplex PCR assay. As stored in TCRdb, this immuneACCESS dataset retains in-frame rearrangements with V and J assigned. A fraction of the clones does not appear; measured against another copy, unresolved V genes explain less than half of the discrepancy, and the remainder lacks a known reason. This sample has about 440,000 clones in its table, and roughly 89% of those were observed once. The ten largest clones represent roughly 13% of the sample.

The specimen was peripheral blood, collected in a trial of Ad26.COV2.S vaccine versus placebo. These receptors originate from a person aged 18-60 years who received the Ad26.COV2.S COVID-19 vaccine or a placebo.

To note about this clone: The junction departs from germline at one end; a sequencing error may be responsible. V is TRBV7-7 and J is TRBJ2-2; 9 nucleotides line up with TRBD1. The CDR3 covers 16 residues. Germline lookup yields CDR1 SSHAT and CDR2 FNYEAQ (reference sequence). CDR3 loop: CASSLGQGHSGGELFF. CDR3 nucleotides: TGTGCTAGCAGCTTAGGACAGGGGCACTCAGGCGGGGAGCTGTTTTTT.

This clone was counted a single time. V and J are TRBV6-1 and TRBJ2-7, with 10 positions matching TRBD1. This CDR3 has 16 amino acids. V lost 4 bases, J lost 4 bases, and 10 bases stayed unmatched. Per the germline V gene, CDR1 is MNHNS and CDR2 is SASEGT. The CDR3 DNA follows: TGTGCCAGCAGTGGGATTTGGGACAGGGGTCTATACGAGCAGTACTTC. As protein: CASSGIWDRGLYEQYF.

The chain combines TRBV12-3 or TRBV12-4 with TRBJ2-7; TRBD1 aligns across 7 bases. V lost 6 bases, J lost 2 bases, and 4 bases stayed unmatched. The CDR3 is made up of 13 amino acids. In DNA, the CDR3 is TGTGCCAGCAGCAGGACAGGAACCTACGAGCAGTACTTC. This encodes CASSRTGTYEQYF.

V and J are TRBV28 and TRBJ2-3; 7 bases fit TRBD2. V gave up 6 bases and J gave up 2 bases; unmatched junction bases: 11. The CDR3 is 16 residues long. The germline V gene has CDR1 MDHEN and CDR2 SYDVKM. CDR3 in amino acids: CASRPAGFQTTDTQYF. In DNA, the CDR3 is TGTGCCAGCAGGCCAGCGGGATTCCAGACCACAGATACGCAGTATTTT. Combining the CDR3 with reference TRBV28 and TRBJ2-3 gives the whole variable domain DVKVTQSSRYLVKRTGEKVFLECVQDMDHENMFWYRQDPGLGLRLIYFSYDVKMKEKGDIPEGYSVSREKKERFSLILESASTNQTSMYLCASRPAGFQTTDTQYFGPGTRLTVL.

The J gene is TRBJ1-5, the V gene TRBV7-2; 11 nucleotides match TRBD1. There are 13 residues in the CDR3. Unmatched junction bases numbered 2, after V lost 1 base and J lost 12 bases. Germline CDR1 SGHTA, CDR2 FQGNSA. The CDR3 is CASSLGTGGRQHF. Here the CDR3 DNA reads TGTGCCAGCAGCTTAGGGACAGGGGGCCGCCAGCATTTT.

This chain links TRBV30 with TRBJ1-6; tentatively, D is TRBD1 (6 bases). The V gene lost 3 bases and the J gene lost 10 bases, with 13 bases spanning the gap. The CDR3 is made up of 13 amino acids. Germline V gene sequence: CDR1 GTSNPN, CDR2 SVGIG (reference sequence). CDR3 residues: CAWRGDTNSPLHF. The CDR3 nucleotides are TGTGCCTGGAGAGGGGACACCAACTCACCCCTCCACTTT.

Here the CDR3 reads CASSLGQGSAQPQHF. The CDR3 DNA follows: TGTGCCAGCAGTTTAGGGCAGGGGAGCGCTCAGCCCCAGCATTTT. The chain carries TRBV27 and TRBJ1-5; weak D call: TRBD1 (6 bases). Germline CDR1 MNHEY, CDR2 SMNVEV (reference sequence). Trimming removed 2 bases at V and 6 bases at J, with 14 bases between. The CDR3 runs to 15 residues.

The chain is built from TRBV6-6 and TRBJ2-5; D uncertain. The CDR3 extends over 14 amino acids. Trimming removed 5 bases at V and 5 bases at J, with 15 bases between. In germline, CDR1 is MNHNY, CDR2 SVGAGI (reference sequence). The CDR3: CASSILWGGETQYF. DNA for the CDR3: TGTGCCAGCAGTATCCTTTGGGGTGGGGAGACCCAGTACTTC.

The DNA of the CDR3 is TGCGCCAGCAGCGTCATAGGGGGCACTGAAGCTTTCTTT. Translated, it gives CASSVIGGTEAFF. V and J are TRBV5-1 and TRBJ1-1, with D perhaps TRBD1 (6 bases). Trimming removed 4 bases at V and 4 bases at J, with 11 bases between. CDR3 length equals 13 residues. Germline values: CDR1 SGHRS, CDR2 YFSETQ.

This clone was counted a single time. The chain is built from TRBV25-1 and TRBJ2-1; the D is unclear. The CDR3 is 14 residues long. V shed 2 bases and J shed 7 bases, with 12 bases lying between them. In germline, CDR1 is MGHDK, CDR2 SYGVNS. CDR3 in amino acids: CASSEPPPRNEQFF. Here the CDR3 DNA reads TGTGCCAGCAGTGAACCACCCCCCCGAAATGAGCAGTTCTTC.

The chain links TRBV30 to TRBJ2-7; 7 positions agree with TRBD1. The CDR3 contains 12 residues. Per the germline V gene, CDR1 is GTSNPN and CDR2 is SVGIG (reference sequence). Trimming removed 3 bases from V and 4 bases from J; junction bases left unmatched: 3. The CDR3 DNA reads as TGTGCCTGGAGAGGGGGCGCATACGAGCAGTACTTC. Translation: CAWRGGAYEQYF.

V gene TRBV7-9 combines with J gene TRBJ2-7; D gene unclear. V gave up 4 bases and J gave up 0 bases, with 7 bases separating them. The length of the CDR3 is 13 residues. Looked up from germline, CDR1 is SEHNR and CDR2 is FQNEAQ (reference sequence). The CDR3 DNA is TGTGCCAGCAGCTCCCCTTTCTCCTACGAGCAGTACTTC. Residues: CASSSPFSYEQYF.

The chain employs TRBV7-2 and TRBJ2-5; no firm D call. Germline CDR1 SGHTA, CDR2 FQGNSA. CDR3 size: 13 residues. Between the trimmed V and J ends, which lost 7 bases and 1 base, there was a span of 10 bases. CDR3 nucleotide sequence: TGTGCCAGCACCTCCTCCCGCCAAGAGACCCAGTACTTC. This codes for CASTSSRQETQYF.

This rearrangement joins TRBV10-3 to TRBJ1-2, with unresolved D. Trimming removed 3 bases at V and 8 bases at J, with 13 bases between. Germline V gene lookup returns CDR1 ENHRY and CDR2 SYGVKD. This CDR3 has 13 residues. DNA of the CDR3: TGTGCCATCAGTGACCGGCCCGAAGGGGGCTACACCTTC. It translates to CAISDRPEGGYTF.

This rearrangement joins TRBV5-4 to TRBJ1-6, with TRBD1 matching over 9 bases. V trimming: 4 bases; J trimming: 7 bases; junction bases outside the gene matches: 9. This CDR3 has 16 amino acids. Germline V lookup: CDR1 SGHNT, CDR2 YYREEE (reference sequence). The CDR3 sequence: CASSTKTGGANSPLHF. Here the CDR3 DNA reads TGTGCCAGCAGCACAAAAACAGGGGGCGCAAATTCACCCCTCCACTTT.

CDR3 residues: CSAETGEAFF. As DNA, the CDR3 is TGCAGCGCCGAAACAGGTGAAGCTTTCTTT. The rearrangement links TRBV29-1 to TRBJ1-1; a weak D match, TRBD1 (5 bases). This CDR3 is built from 10 residues. V dropped 7 bases and J dropped 7 bases, with 10 bases sitting between them. Germline-derived CDR1 and CDR2 are SQVTM and ANQGSEA.

The J gene is TRBJ1-1, the V gene TRBV11-3; 11 bases are a match to TRBD1. The V and J ends lost 5 bases and 5 bases, in that order; junction bases with no gene match: 7. CDR3 length: 15 amino acids. Germline CDR1 and CDR2: SGHNT and YENEEA. Written as DNA, the CDR3 is TGTGCCAGCAGCGCTAGTGGGGACAGGGGGACTGAAGCTTTCTTT. Protein: CASSASGDRGTEAFF.

The chain couples TRBV29-1 to TRBJ1-1; 7 nucleotides agree with TRBD1. CDR3 size: 13 residues. The germline V gene has CDR1 SQVTM and CDR2 ANQGSEA. Trimming cost V 3 bases and J 5 bases; bases outside gene matches: 6. DNA for the CDR3: TGCAGCGTTGAGGGGACAGCGATTACTGAAGCTTTCTTT. It specifies CSVEGTAITEAFF.

This chain uses TRBV30 with TRBJ2-2; 7 nucleotides line up with TRBD1. CDR1 and CDR2 from the germline V gene are GTSNPN and SVGIG (reference sequence). The CDR3 extends over 15 amino acids. The ends lost 2 bases at V and 5 bases at J; junction bases unmatched: 8. The CDR3 loop reads CAWSHTGATTGELFF. The CDR3 DNA reads TGTGCCTGGAGTCATACAGGGGCGACTACCGGGGAGCTGTTTTTT.